One sample yielded the 20 T cell receptor beta chains listed below, sequenced in a study of T cells in Graves' hyperthyroidism and ophthalmopathy. TCR beta CDR3 sequences were amplified from RNA transcripts. First-round RT-PCR targeting the TCR CDR3 was performed with the HTBI primer set. Using its own MiXCR run on the multiplex PCR reads, TCRdb lists one record per CDR3 protein. The table records about 560,000 distinct CDR3 sequences, around 45% of them present only once. The specimen sequenced was peripheral blood or thyroid tissue (not recorded which). Every receptor here comes from a woman aged 18-29 years with Graves' hyperthyroidism.

Regarding this clonotype: In this CDR3 the conserved last residue, phenylalanine or tryptophan, is missing, so a read error is likely. No DNA is shown, since the ends of the CDR3 on it are uncertain; the CDR3 is the one TCRdb lists. The chain combines TRBV29-1 with TRBJ2-5; the DNA was not compared with TRBD2, the D call given in the table. The CDR3 is made up of 8 amino acids, end residues included. Germline V gene lookup returns CDR1 SQVTM and CDR2 ANQGSEA. CDR3 residues: CSVEGGAL.

CDR3 nucleotide sequence: TGTGCCAGCAGTCCCCGACTATCGGGGAACACTGAAGCTTTCTTT. It codes for CASSPRLSGNTEAFF. The chain has TRBV12-3 or TRBV12-4 and TRBJ1-1; D is ambiguous. The CDR3 runs to 15 residues. The V end was cut by 5 bases, the J end by 1 base, with 14 bases between.

J is TRBJ2-5 and V is TRBV7-8, with 12 bases identical to TRBD1. The CDR3 length is 16 residues. Germline-derived CDR1 and CDR2 are SGHVS and FQNEAQ. V lost 1 base, J lost 7 bases, and 7 bases stayed unmatched. The CDR3 protein is CASSLGAGQGAVTQYF. CDR3 sequence (DNA): TGTGCCAGCAGCTTAGGTGCGGGACAGGGGGCGGTGACCCAGTACTTC.

This clonotype was recorded a few times. V usage is TRBV2 and J usage is TRBJ2-7; tentatively, D is TRBD1 (5 bases). The CDR3 extends over 12 amino acids. V lost 10 bases and J 9 bases, leaving 19 bases between the germline ends. Germline lookup yields CDR1 SNHLY and CDR2 FYNNEI. The chain's CDR3 is CANKGAGGMQYF. The DNA for the CDR3 is TGTGCCAATAAAGGGGCCGGTGGAATGCAGTACTTC.

In this sample, this clonotype turned up a few times. This chain connects TRBV19 to TRBJ1-1; D is unclear. The CDR3 runs to 12 residues. CDR1 is LNHDA and CDR2 is SQIVND in the germline V gene (reference sequence). Trimming stripped 6 bases from V and 6 bases from J, with 11 bases between. CDR3: CASRFGRAEAFF. CDR3 nucleotides: TGTGCCAGTAGGTTCGGAAGGGCTGAAGCTTTCTTT.

Concerning this clonotype: The junction shows a germline mismatch at one end, possibly a read error. The chain recombines TRBV6-5 with TRBJ1-3, with 10 bases fitting TRBD1. The CDR3 is 16 residues long. CDR1 is MNHEY, CDR2 SVGAGI, per germline. CDR3 sequence (DNA): TGTGCCAGCAGTTGGCGGACAGGGGGAAGAGGAAGCACCATATATTTT. Its translation is CASSWRTGGRGSTIYF.

This clonotype was recorded at least ten times. The chain carries TRBV7-9 and TRBJ2-6, with D tentatively TRBD1 (5 bases). CDR1 SEHNR and CDR2 FQNEAQ come from the germline V gene (reference sequence). V was clipped by 2 bases and J by 1 base, with 12 bases between them. This CDR3 comprises 17 residues. CDR3 residues: CASSLRPKGSGANVLTF. The CDR3, as DNA: TGTGCCAGCAGCTTACGGCCGAAGGGGTCTGGGGCCAACGTCCTGACTTTC.

The gene calls are TRBV2 and TRBJ1-1; possible D gene TRBD1, 6 bases. V shed 6 bases and J shed 1 base, with 27 bases lying between them. The CDR3 length is 19 residues. CDR1 and CDR2 from the germline V gene are SNHLY and FYNNEI. CDR3 DNA: TGTGCCAGCAGCGCAAGCTCCAAAAACAGGGCAAGATGGAACACTGAAGCTTTCTTT. Translating gives CASSASSKNRARWNTEAFF.

The sample holds one count of this clonotype. The rearrangement joins TRBV25-1 to TRBJ1-2; 10 nucleotides match TRBD1. CDR3 length: 16 amino acids. Germline trimming cut 6 bases from V and 4 bases from J; bases unmatched to any gene: 11. Germline values: CDR1 MGHDK, CDR2 SYGVNS. The CDR3: CASSSPRTGGGYGYTF. DNA for the CDR3: TGTGCCAGCAGCTCCCCCCGGACAGGGGGTGGCTATGGCTACACCTTC.

V usage is TRBV10-3 and J usage is TRBJ2-7, with TRBD2 matching 7 bases. V lost 4 bases, J lost 5 bases, and 17 bases stayed unmatched. The CDR3 runs 17 residues. The germline gives CDR1 ENHRY, CDR2 SYGVKD. The CDR3 DNA reads TGTGCCATCAGTGTTGAGTGGGAGGGCCTGTTGGGAGACGAGCAGTACTTC. Translated, it gives CAISVEWEGLLGDEQYF.

The table lists this clonotype with many counts. At one boundary the junction diverges from the germline segment, which might be a read error. The chain uses TRBV10-3 and TRBJ2-5; TRBD2 matches at 8 bases. CDR1 is ENHRY and CDR2 is SYGVKD in the germline V gene. The CDR3 loop spans 15 amino acids. As DNA, the CDR3 is TGTGCCAGCAGTCGGGGACTAGGAGTTGAAGAGACCCAGTACTTC. Protein sequence: CASSRGLGVEETQYF.

CDR3 sequence: CSARDAAGKETQYF. The CDR3 DNA sequence: TGCAGTGCTCGGGATGCGGCAGGGAAGGAGACCCAGTACTTC. The V gene is TRBV20-1, the J gene TRBJ2-5; D may match TRBD1 or TRBD2 (5 bases each). V gave up 5 bases and J gave up 5 bases, with 18 bases separating them. Germline CDR1 and CDR2: DFQATT and SNEGSKA (reference sequence). The CDR3 consists of 14 residues.

This clonotype was detected many times. In DNA, the CDR3 is TGTGCCAGCAGCTTATCCAGGGGAGCTTTCTTT. This encodes CASSLSRGAFF. The chain is built from TRBV7-9 and TRBJ1-1; tentatively, D is TRBD1 (6 bases). The CDR3 has 11 residues. Between the trimmed V and J ends, which lost 2 bases and 10 bases, there was a span of 8 bases. CDR1 is SEHNR and CDR2 is FQNEAQ in the germline V gene (reference sequence).

The CDR3 sequence: CATSRDRVSGNTIYF. The DNA for the CDR3 is TGTGCCACCAGCAGAGATCGGGTCTCTGGAAACACCATATATTTT. The rearrangement joins TRBV15 to TRBJ1-3; D is undetermined. Between the trimmed V and J ends, which lost 0 bases and 0 bases, there was a span of 6 bases. The germline V gene encodes CDR1 LNHNV and CDR2 YYDKDF (reference sequence). The CDR3 has 15 amino acids.

This clonotype was observed a few times. The CDR3 nucleotides are TGTGCCAGCAGCCGCCCCCTCGGTACGGCTGGGGCCAACGTCCTGACTTTC. Its translation: CASSRPLGTAGANVLTF. The chain uses TRBV12-3 or TRBV12-4 and TRBJ2-6; unclear D gene. V dropped 6 bases and J dropped 2 bases, with 17 bases sitting between them. The CDR3 is made up of 17 amino acids.

V gene TRBV5-1 combines with J gene TRBJ2-5; perhaps TRBD2 as D (6 bases). The CDR3 contains 14 residues. CDR1 and CDR2 (germline): SGHRS, YFSETQ. The V end lost 7 bases, the J end lost 2 bases, and 15 bases lay between the germline ends. The CDR3 loop reads CASSGDYPQETQYF. The CDR3 nucleotides are TGCGCCAGCTCGGGGGATTACCCTCAAGAGACCCAGTACTTC. The whole variable domain, remainder taken from reference TRBV5-1 and TRBJ2-5, is KAGVTQTPRYLIKTRGQQVTLSCSPISGHRSVSWYQQTPGQGLQFLFEYFSETQRNKGNFPGRFSGRQFSNSRSEMNVSTLELGDSALYLCASSGDYPQETQYFGPGTRLLVL.

A few counts support this clonotype. The J gene is TRBJ1-1, the V gene TRBV7-9; maybe TRBD1 (5 bases). The CDR3 is made up of 13 amino acids. The germline V gene encodes CDR1 SEHNR and CDR2 FQNEAQ (reference sequence). V was cut by 4 bases and J by 6 bases, with 12 bases left in between. DNA for the CDR3: TGTGCCAGCAGCTACCAGGGTTCCGCTGAAGCTTTCTTT. Protein sequence: CASSYQGSAEAFF. Together with reference TRBV7-9 and TRBJ1-1, the CDR3 gives the full variable domain: DTGVSQNPRHKITKRGQNVTFRCDPISEHNRLYWYRQTLGQGPEFLTYFQNEAQLEKSRLLSDRFSAERPKGSFSTLEIQRTEQGDSAMYLCASSYQGSAEAFFGQGTRLTVV.

The rearrangement uses TRBV7-2 and TRBJ2-7, with D possibly being TRBD1 or TRBD2 (6 bases each). V gave up 2 bases and J gave up 5 bases, with 22 bases separating them. Germline V gene sequence: CDR1 SGHTA, CDR2 FQGNSA. The CDR3 has 17 residues. CDR3 residues: CASSLTPWGAGDDEQYF. Here the CDR3 DNA reads TGTGCCAGCAGCTTAACTCCCTGGGGGGCAGGGGACGACGAGCAGTACTTC. The variable domain in full, completed from reference TRBV7-2 and TRBJ2-7, reads GAGVSQSPSNKVTEKGKDVELRCDPISGHTALYWYRQSLGQGLEFLIYFQGNSAPDKSGLPSDRFSAERTGGSVSTLTIQRTQQEDSAVYLCASSLTPWGAGDDEQYFGPGTRLTVT.

The rearrangement links TRBV7-2 to TRBJ2-7, with 10 bases identical to TRBD2. V lost 3 bases and J lost 4; bases outside the gene matches: 9. The CDR3 consists of 16 residues. Per germline, CDR1 SGHTA and CDR2 FQGNSA. Here the CDR3 reads CASSFSGRFRAYEQYF. DNA for the CDR3: TGTGCCAGCAGCTTTAGCGGGAGGTTTAGAGCATACGAGCAGTACTTC.

J is TRBJ2-6 and V is TRBV2; D not certain. Germline CDR1 is SNHLY and CDR2 is FYNNEI. V lost 10 bases and J 2 bases, leaving 3 bases between the germline ends. This CDR3 contains 11 residues. CDR3 nucleotide sequence: TGTGCCACCACTGGGGCCAACGTCCTGACTTTC. It is translated as CATTGANVLTF.